The following is a T cell receptor (beta chain) sequence with its context. Its antigen remains unknown. The authors ran the assay at deep level. Sequencing used immunoSEQ multiplex PCR; TCRdb keeps in-frame clones, though not all of them. The sample has around 1.5 million clones; around 98% are singletons. The V gene's germline CDR1 is ENHRY and CDR2 SYGVKD. The CDR3 runs to 13 residues. V was clipped by 6 bases and J by 8 bases; unmatched bases: 7. The source of the sample is a study of shared clonotypes between healthy human individuals. Both subsets, CD45RA+ naive and CD45RA-negative memory, were split from the CD4+ cells. The study, taken as a whole, reports: Larger estimated richness was generally recorded for naive subsets relative to memory subsets.

The rearrangement uses TRBV10-3 and TRBJ1-3; 7 bases are a match to TRBD1. This receptor was taken from a young man in good health. Sequences were obtained from naive CD4+ T cells sorted from blood. Sample subset: CD45RA+ positively selected. The CDR3 reads CAISETGSDTIYF. CDR3 nucleotides: TGTGCCATCAGCGAGACAGGGTCCGACACCATATATTTT.